The source of this T cell receptor (beta chain) is a study of blood T cell repertoires in COVID-19. Study context: Acute-phase and convalescent COVID-19 samples originated in the United States, Italy and Spain. From T cells, B-cell-depleted T cells, or PBMCs came the material, which was cDNA or gDNA.

Patients of the Seattle cohort, enrolled during active infection, were followed longitudinally. This CDR3 region has 12 residues. J was trimmed by 8 bases and V by 7 bases; bases with no gene match: 4. Germline CDR1 is SGDLS and CDR2 is YYNGEE. Libraries were prepared by immunoSEQ multiplex PCR; TCRdb keeps only in-frame clonotypes and omits some of them. This table has around 94,000 clones, approximately 86% appearing once. Sequencing was done on a sample of peripheral blood. The TCR originated in a woman between 50 and 59 years old with COVID-19, enrolled during active disease. This chain connects TRBV9 to TRBJ1-2, with 11 bases matching TRBD1. The CDR3 DNA reads as TGTGCCAGCGGGACAGGGGGTTTGGGCTACACCTTC. It codes for CASGTGGLGYTF.